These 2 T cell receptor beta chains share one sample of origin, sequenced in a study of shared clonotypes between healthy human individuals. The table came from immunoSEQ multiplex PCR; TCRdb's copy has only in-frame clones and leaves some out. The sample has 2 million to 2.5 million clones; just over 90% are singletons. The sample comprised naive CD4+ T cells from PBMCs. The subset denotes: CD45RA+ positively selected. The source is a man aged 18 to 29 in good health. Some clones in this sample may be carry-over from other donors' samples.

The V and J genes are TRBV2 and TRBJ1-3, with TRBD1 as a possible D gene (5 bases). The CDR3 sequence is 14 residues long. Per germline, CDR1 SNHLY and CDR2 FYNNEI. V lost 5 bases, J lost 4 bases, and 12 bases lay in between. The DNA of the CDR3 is TGTGCCAGCAGTTACGGCGGGGGGGGAAACACCATATATTTT. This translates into CASSYGGGGNTIYF.

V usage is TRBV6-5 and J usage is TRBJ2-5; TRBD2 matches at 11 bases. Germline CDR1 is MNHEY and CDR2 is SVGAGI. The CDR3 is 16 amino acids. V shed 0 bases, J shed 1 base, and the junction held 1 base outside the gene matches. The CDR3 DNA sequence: TGTGCCAGCAGTTACTCGGGACTAGCGGCCCAAGAGACCCAGTACTTC. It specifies CASSYSGLAAQETQYF.